The clone carrying this T cell receptor (beta chain) has ten or more counts. Its antigen is as yet unknown. This entry belongs to a study of response to subunit inactivated influenza vaccine. Study-wide results and limits: After each seasonal influenza vaccination, few new T cells are recruited, the authors suggested.

TCRdb fed the RT-PCR reads into MiXCR, producing one record per CDR3 protein. The sample lists more than 450,000 distinct CDR3 sequences, about 8% occurring once. The CDR3 sequence is 14 residues long. Germline-derived CDR1 and CDR2 are DFQATT and SNEGSKA (reference sequence). The junction had 8 bases not matched to a gene; V was cut back by 6 bases and J by 1 base. Source: PBMCs from blood, taken less than 30 months after vaccination. This clonotype originated in a man between 50 and 70 years old who received an inactivated influenza vaccine. V gene TRBV20-1 combines with J gene TRBJ2-5, with 7 bases matching TRBD1. The DNA for the CDR3 is TGCAGTGCCGAAACTGGGACAGTCCAAGAGACCCAGTACTTC. This encodes CSAETGTVQETQYF.